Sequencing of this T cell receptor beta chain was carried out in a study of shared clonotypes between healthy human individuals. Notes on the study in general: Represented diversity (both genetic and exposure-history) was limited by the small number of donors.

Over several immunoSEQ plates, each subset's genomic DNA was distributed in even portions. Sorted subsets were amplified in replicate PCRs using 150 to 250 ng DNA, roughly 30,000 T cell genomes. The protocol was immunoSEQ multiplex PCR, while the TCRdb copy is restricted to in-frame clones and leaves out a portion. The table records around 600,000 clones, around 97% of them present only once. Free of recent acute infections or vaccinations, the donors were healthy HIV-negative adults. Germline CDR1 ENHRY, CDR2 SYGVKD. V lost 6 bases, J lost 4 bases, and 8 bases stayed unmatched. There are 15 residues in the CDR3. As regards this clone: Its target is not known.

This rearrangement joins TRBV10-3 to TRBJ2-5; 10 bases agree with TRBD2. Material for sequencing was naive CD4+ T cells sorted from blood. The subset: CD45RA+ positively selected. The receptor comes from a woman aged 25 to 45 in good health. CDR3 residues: CAISPSSGSPETQYF. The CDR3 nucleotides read TGTGCCATCAGCCCCTCTAGCGGGAGTCCAGAGACCCAGTACTTC.